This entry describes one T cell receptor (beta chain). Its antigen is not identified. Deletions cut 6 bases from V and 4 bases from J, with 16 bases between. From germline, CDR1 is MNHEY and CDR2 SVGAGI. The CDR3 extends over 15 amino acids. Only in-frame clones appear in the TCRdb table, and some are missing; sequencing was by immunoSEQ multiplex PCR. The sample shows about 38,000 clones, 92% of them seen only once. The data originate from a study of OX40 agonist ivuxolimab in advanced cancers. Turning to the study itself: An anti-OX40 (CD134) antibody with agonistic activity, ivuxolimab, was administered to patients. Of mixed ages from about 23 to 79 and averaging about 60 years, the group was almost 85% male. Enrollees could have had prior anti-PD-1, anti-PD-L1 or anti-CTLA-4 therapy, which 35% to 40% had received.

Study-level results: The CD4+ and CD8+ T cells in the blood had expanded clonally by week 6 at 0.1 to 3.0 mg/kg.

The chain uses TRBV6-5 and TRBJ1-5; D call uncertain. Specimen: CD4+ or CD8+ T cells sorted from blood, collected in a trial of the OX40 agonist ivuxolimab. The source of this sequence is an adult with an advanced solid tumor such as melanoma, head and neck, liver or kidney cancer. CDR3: CASRTAPGGNQPQHF. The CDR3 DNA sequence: TGTGCCAGCAGAACGGCCCCGGGAGGGAATCAGCCCCAGCATTTT.